This T cell receptor (beta chain) originates from a study of blood T cell repertoires in COVID-19 (dated by TCRdb to 2019 to 2021). For context, the study as a whole: Collaborator samples came from the United States, Italy and Spain and covered acute and convalescent phases of COVID-19. The material from the prospective study consisted of cDNA or gDNA derived from T cells, B-cell-depleted T cells, or PBMCs. A freely available public database, intended as a resource for researchers studying the immune response to SARS-CoV-2, is where the repertoires were released. The sample metadata nearly always contained a de-identified subject ID, COVID-19 status, age in years and sex. Subjects who had been exposed to COVID-19, were actively infected with it, or had recovered from it provided the deeply sampled blood TCRbeta repertoires that made up the dataset. Where available, HLA class I and class II types were obtained from metadata supplied by the sample provider rather than from assay-based typing. Samples came from the ongoing ImmuneRACE study (first 160 participants) plus 1,254 subjects from 6 global collaborators. Overall study results and their limits: The quantity of clinical and demographic metadata differed by source and by participant and was supplied without curation.

From the cysteine through the phenylalanine, the CDR3 covers 17 amino acids. Only the CDR3 DNA is retained, 51 bases long and in frame from the first base. CDR1 and CDR2 are drawn from the germline V gene (reference sequence): SSHAT, FNYEAQ. At the junction V is shortened by 5 bases and J by 1 base; bases outside the gene matches: 12. TCRbeta CDR3 regions were amplified from genomic DNA using the immunoSEQ Assay, a bias-controlled multiplex PCR. The authors processed their data as follows. The number of nucleated cells in each sample was estimated from the amplification of reference gene primers within the assay. To quantify the absolute abundance of each unique TCRbeta CDR3 rearrangement, sequence reads were collapsed and filtered. Productive Simpson clonality was computed per sample as the square root of Simpson's diversity index over productive rearrangements. In its TCRdb copy, this immuneACCESS table keeps in-frame sequences only and misses some clones. Where compared with another copy, unresolved V genes explain less than half of these, and the others have no known cause. V, J and clone size were drawn from that table, and D and trimming were deduced from the DNA. The sample table contains 68,000 or so clones; only one count was recorded for 80% to 90% of them. In total, the top ten clones hold around 6.7% of the sample.

In the case of this clone: No cognate antigen has been identified for it. There are no base qualities to consult, and no much larger clone falls within one base.

Collaborating institutions collected whole blood in K2EDTA tubes following their own protocols. For TCRbeta analysis, collaborators shipped samples in one of three forms: frozen whole blood, isolated PBMCs, or DNA extracted from either of those sample types. Sequencing was done on a sample of peripheral blood. The V and J segments used are TRBV7-7 and TRBJ2-3; 7 junctional bases match TRBD1. This TCR derives from a man over 45 with active COVID-19. The base sequence is TGTGCCAGCAGCCGTCGCCCCAGGGGGAAACGCACAGATACGCAGTATTTT. Translation gives CASSRRPRGKRTDTQYF. This CDR3, with the reference TRBV7-7 and TRBJ2-3 proteins standing in past its ends, gives the full variable domain GAGVSQSPRYKVTKRGQDVTLRCDPISSHATLYWYQQALGQGPEFLTYFNYEAQPDKSGLPSDRFSAERPEGSISTLTIQRTEQRDSAMYRCASSRRPRGKRTDTQYFGPGTRLTVL.